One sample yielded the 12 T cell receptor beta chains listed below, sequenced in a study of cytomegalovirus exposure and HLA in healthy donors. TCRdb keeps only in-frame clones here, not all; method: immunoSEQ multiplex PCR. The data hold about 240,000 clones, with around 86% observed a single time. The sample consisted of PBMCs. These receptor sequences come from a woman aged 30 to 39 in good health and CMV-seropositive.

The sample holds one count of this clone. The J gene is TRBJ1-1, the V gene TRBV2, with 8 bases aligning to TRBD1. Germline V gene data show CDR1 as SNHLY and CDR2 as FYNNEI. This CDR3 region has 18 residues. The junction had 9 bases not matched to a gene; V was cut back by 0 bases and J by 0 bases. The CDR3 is CASSEAIETGGMNTEAFF. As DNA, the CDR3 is TGTGCCAGCAGTGAAGCGATAGAAACAGGGGGAATGAACACTGAAGCTTTCTTT.

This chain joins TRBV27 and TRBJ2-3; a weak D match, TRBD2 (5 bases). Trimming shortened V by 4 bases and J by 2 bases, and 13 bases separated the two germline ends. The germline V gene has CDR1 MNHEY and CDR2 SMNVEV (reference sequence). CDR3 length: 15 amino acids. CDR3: CASSSRGSATDTQYF. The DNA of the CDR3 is TGTGCCAGCAGTTCTCGCGGGTCTGCCACAGATACGCAGTATTTT.

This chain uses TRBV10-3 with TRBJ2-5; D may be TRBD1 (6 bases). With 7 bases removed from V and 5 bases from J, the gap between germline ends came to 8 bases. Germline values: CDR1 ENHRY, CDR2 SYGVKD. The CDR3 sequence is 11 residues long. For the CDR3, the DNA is TGTGCCATCAAGGGGGAGGAGACCCAGTACTTC. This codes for CAIKGEETQYF.

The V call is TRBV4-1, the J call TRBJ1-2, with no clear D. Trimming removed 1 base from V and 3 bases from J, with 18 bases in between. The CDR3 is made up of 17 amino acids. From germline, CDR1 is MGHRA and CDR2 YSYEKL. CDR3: CASSQGRLGFRDYGYTF. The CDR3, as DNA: TGCGCCAGCAGCCAAGGACGACTAGGGTTTCGGGACTATGGCTACACCTTC.

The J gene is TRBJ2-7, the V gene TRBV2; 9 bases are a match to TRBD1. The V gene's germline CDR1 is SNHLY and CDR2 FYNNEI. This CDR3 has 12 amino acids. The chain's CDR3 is CAGGQGYYEQYF. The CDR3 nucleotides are TGTGCTGGGGGACAGGGATACTACGAGCAGTACTTC.

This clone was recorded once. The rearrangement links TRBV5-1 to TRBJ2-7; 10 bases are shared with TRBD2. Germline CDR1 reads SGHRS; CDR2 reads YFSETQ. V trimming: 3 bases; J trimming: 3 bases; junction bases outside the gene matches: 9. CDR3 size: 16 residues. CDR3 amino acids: CASSWGPLAGDYEQYF. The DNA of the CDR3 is TGCGCCAGCAGCTGGGGCCCCCTAGCGGGAGACTACGAGCAGTACTTC.

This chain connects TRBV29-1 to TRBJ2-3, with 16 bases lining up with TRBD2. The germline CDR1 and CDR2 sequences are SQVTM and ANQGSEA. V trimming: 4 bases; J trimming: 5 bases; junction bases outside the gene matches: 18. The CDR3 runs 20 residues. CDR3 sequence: CSVVGRTGLAGGPDGDTQYF. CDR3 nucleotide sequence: TGCAGCGTTGTAGGGAGAACGGGACTAGCGGGAGGGCCGGACGGAGATACGCAGTATTTT.

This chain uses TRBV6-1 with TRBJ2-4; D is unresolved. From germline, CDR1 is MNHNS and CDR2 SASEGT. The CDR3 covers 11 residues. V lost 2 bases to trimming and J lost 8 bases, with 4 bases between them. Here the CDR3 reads CASSEPHIQYF. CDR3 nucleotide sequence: TGTGCCAGCAGTGAACCTCACATTCAGTACTTC.

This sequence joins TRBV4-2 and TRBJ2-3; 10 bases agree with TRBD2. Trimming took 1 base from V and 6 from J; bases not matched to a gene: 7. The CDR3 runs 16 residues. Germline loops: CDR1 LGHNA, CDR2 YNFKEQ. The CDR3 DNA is TGTGCCAGCAGCCAAGGGACTAGCGGAGGGGGGGATACGCAGTATTTT. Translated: CASSQGTSGGGDTQYF.

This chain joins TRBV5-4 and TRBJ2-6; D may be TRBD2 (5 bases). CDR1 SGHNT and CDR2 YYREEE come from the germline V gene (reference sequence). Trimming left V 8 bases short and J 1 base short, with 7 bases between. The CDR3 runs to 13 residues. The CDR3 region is CASRGSGANVLTF. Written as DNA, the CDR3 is TGTGCCAGTCGGGGATCTGGGGCCAACGTCCTGACTTTC.

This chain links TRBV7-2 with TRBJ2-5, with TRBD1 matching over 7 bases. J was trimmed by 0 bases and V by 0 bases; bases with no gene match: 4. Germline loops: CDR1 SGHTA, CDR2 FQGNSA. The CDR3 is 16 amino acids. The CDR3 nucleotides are TGTGCCAGCAGCTTAGCGCTAGGGACAGACCAAGAGACCCAGTACTTC. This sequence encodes CASSLALGTDQETQYF.

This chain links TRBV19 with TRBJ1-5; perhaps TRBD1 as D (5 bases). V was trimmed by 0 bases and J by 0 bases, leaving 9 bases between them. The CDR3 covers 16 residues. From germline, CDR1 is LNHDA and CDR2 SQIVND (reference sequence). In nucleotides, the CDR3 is TGTGCCAGTAGTATAGAACCAGGGTATAGCAATCAGCCCCAGCATTTT. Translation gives CASSIEPGYSNQPQHF.